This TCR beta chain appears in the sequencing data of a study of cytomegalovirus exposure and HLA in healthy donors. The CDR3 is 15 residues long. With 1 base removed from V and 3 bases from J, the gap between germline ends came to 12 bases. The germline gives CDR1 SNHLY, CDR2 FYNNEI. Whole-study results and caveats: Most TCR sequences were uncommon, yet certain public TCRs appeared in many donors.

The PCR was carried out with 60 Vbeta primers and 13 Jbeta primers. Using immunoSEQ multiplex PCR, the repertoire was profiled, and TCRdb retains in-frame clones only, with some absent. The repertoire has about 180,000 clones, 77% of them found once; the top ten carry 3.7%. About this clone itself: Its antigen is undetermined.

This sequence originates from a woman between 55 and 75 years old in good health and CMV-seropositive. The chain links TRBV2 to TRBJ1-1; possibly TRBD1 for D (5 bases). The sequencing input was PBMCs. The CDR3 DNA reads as TGTGCCAGCAGTGAAGAGGGGATTGGCGACACTGAAGCTTTCTTT. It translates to CASSEEGIGDTEAFF.